This T cell receptor (beta chain) was captured in a study of cytomegalovirus exposure and HLA in healthy donors. On this clone: Its cognate antigen is unknown.

Study-level results: Many donors carried some public TCRs, although rarity characterized most TCR sequences.

CDR1 SGHRS and CDR2 YFSETQ come from the germline V gene. The CDR3 spans 16 residues. V lost 0 bases to trimming and J lost 3 bases; unmatched junction nucleotides: 2. Repertoires were generated with immunoSEQ multiplex PCR, while TCRdb's copy carries only in-frame clones and drops some. The sample gives about 160,000 clones, roughly nine tenths of which show up once; about 5.8% is in the top ten. The rearrangement joins TRBV5-1 to TRBJ2-3; 12 bases fit TRBD2. What was sequenced was PBMCs. This receptor was identified in a woman between 25 and 40 years old in good health and CMV-seronegative. This chain's CDR3 is CASSLALAGGTDTQYF. CDR3 DNA: TGCGCCAGCAGCTTGGCCCTAGCGGGGGGGACAGATACGCAGTATTTT. Complete variable domain (other parts from reference TRBV5-1 and TRBJ2-3): KAGVTQTPRYLIKTRGQQVTLSCSPISGHRSVSWYQQTPGQGLQFLFEYFSETQRNKGNFPGRFSGRQFSNSRSEMNVSTLELGDSALYLCASSLALAGGTDTQYFGPGTRLTVL.